The rows below give T cell receptor beta chains drawn from one sample of a study of cytomegalovirus exposure and HLA in healthy donors. Profiling relied on immunoSEQ multiplex PCR, and the TCRdb table lists in-frame clones only, not all of them. Here the sample spans 150,000 to 200,000 clones, roughly 86% being singletons. The sample taken for sequencing was PBMCs. The receptor set was obtained from a woman younger than 30 in good health and CMV-seronegative. Each CDR3 is given with its conserved first and last residue. Each record gives: J gene, D gene, V gene, clone size, CDR3 DNA, CDR3 protein. A D gene is named only where the DNA matches it firmly. Size tells how often a clone was seen (once, few, many) or the class of an expanded clone, and some rows leave it out.

j_call: TRBJ1-1; d_call: NA; v_call: TRBV19; clone_size: NA; cdr3_nt: TGTGCCAGTCACAGGGTCGGGGAAGCTTTCTTT; cdr3_aa: CASHRVGEAFF
j_call: TRBJ1-5; d_call: TRBD1; v_call: TRBV10-3; clone_size: NA; cdr3_nt: TGTGCCATCGGGGACAGGATTAATCAGCCCCAGCATTTT; cdr3_aa: CAIGDRINQPQHF
j_call: TRBJ1-5; d_call: NA; v_call: TRBV5-1; clone_size: NA; cdr3_nt: TGCGCCAGCAGCTTAGAGGGTTCTCAGCCCCAGCATTTT; cdr3_aa: CASSLEGSQPQHF
j_call: TRBJ2-5; d_call: TRBD2; v_call: TRBV30; clone_size: NA; cdr3_nt: TGTGCCTGGAGTTGGGGGACTACGGGGACCCAGTACTTC; cdr3_aa: CAWSWGTTGTQYF
j_call: TRBJ2-1; d_call: TRBD2; v_call: TRBV7-3; clone_size: NA; cdr3_nt: TGTGCCAGCAGCCCACTAGCGGGGGGGCGTAGTGAGCAGTTCTTC; cdr3_aa: CASSPLAGGRSEQFF
j_call: TRBJ1-1; d_call: NA; v_call: TRBV6-1; clone_size: NA; cdr3_nt: TGTGCCAGCAGTGAAATCGGGATCACTGAAGCTTTCTTT; cdr3_aa: CASSEIGITEAFF
j_call: TRBJ1-2; d_call: TRBD1; v_call: TRBV29-1; clone_size: few; cdr3_nt: TGCAGCGTTGACGCTGACAGGGATGGCTACACCTTC; cdr3_aa: CSVDADRDGYTF
j_call: TRBJ2-2; d_call: NA; v_call: TRBV9; clone_size: NA; cdr3_nt: TGTGCCAGCAGCGTCATAGAGAACACCGGGGAGCTGTTTTTT; cdr3_aa: CASSVIENTGELFF
j_call: TRBJ2-3; d_call: TRBD2; v_call: TRBV9; clone_size: NA; cdr3_nt: TGTGCCAGCAGCCCCGAGACTAGCGGGAGTGGAGATACGCAGTATTTT; cdr3_aa: CASSPETSGSGDTQYF
j_call: TRBJ2-5; d_call: NA; v_call: TRBV29-1; clone_size: NA; cdr3_nt: TGCAGCGTTGTCAACACGCAAGAGACCCAGTACTTC; cdr3_aa: CSVVNTQETQYF
j_call: TRBJ1-4; d_call: NA; v_call: TRBV10-2; clone_size: few; cdr3_nt: TGCGCCAGCAGTGACTCCCTCACCGGGTTGGATGAAAAACTGTTTTTT; cdr3_aa: CASSDSLTGLDEKLFF
j_call: TRBJ2-7; d_call: TRBD1; v_call: TRBV18; clone_size: NA; cdr3_nt: TGTGCCAGCTCACCGGGACAGGAAAGCTACGAGCAGTACTTC; cdr3_aa: CASSPGQESYEQYF
j_call: TRBJ2-7; d_call: TRBD2; v_call: TRBV14; clone_size: NA; cdr3_nt: TGTGCCAGCAGCGACGAGACGGGACTAGCGGGAGCGGGTCCGTCCTACGAGCAGTACTTC; cdr3_aa: CASSDETGLAGAGPSYEQYF
j_call: TRBJ2-7; d_call: NA; v_call: TRBV25-1; clone_size: NA; cdr3_nt: TGTGCCAGCAGTGAAAGGGGATTCGACTCCTACGAGCAGTACTTC; cdr3_aa: CASSERGFDSYEQYF
j_call: TRBJ2-3; d_call: TRBD2; v_call: TRBV4-2; clone_size: NA; cdr3_nt: TGTGCCAGCAGCCCCGGACTAGCGGACACAGATACGCAGTATTTT; cdr3_aa: CASSPGLADTDTQYF
j_call: TRBJ1-2; d_call: NA; v_call: TRBV4-1; clone_size: NA; cdr3_nt: TGCGCCAGCAGCCCAAGCAACACGGGGGACTATGGCTACACCTTC; cdr3_aa: CASSPSNTGDYGYTF
j_call: TRBJ2-3; d_call: NA; v_call: TRBV5-1; clone_size: NA; cdr3_nt: TGCGCCAGCAGCGTGTATAGCGGAGCTAGCACAGATACGCAGTATTTT; cdr3_aa: CASSVYSGASTDTQYF
j_call: TRBJ2-2; d_call: TRBD1; v_call: TRBV6-5; clone_size: NA; cdr3_nt: TGTGCCAGCAGACGGGACAGTATTATTGTAGGGGAGCTGTTTTTT; cdr3_aa: CASRRDSIIVGELFF
j_call: TRBJ2-1; d_call: TRBD1; v_call: TRBV5-7; clone_size: once; cdr3_nt: TGTGCCAGCAGCCTGGACAGGGGGCAACCCCCTATAAACAATGAGCAGTTCTTC; cdr3_aa: CASSLDRGQPPINNEQFF
j_call: TRBJ1-5; d_call: NA; v_call: TRBV7-9; clone_size: NA; cdr3_nt: TGTGCCAGCAGCTTAGGCCTTAGGCAGAGGGATAATCAGCCCCAGCATTTT; cdr3_aa: CASSLGLRQRDNQPQHF
j_call: TRBJ1-4; d_call: NA; v_call: TRBV14; clone_size: NA; cdr3_nt: TGTGCCAGCAGCCAAGCCAGGAAAAATGAAAAACTGTTTTTT; cdr3_aa: CASSQARKNEKLFF
j_call: TRBJ1-6; d_call: NA; v_call: TRBV6-5; clone_size: NA; cdr3_nt: TGTGCCAGCAGGGGGGGGGTGAGAGATTCACCCCTCCACTTT; cdr3_aa: CASRGGVRDSPLHF
j_call: TRBJ1-4; d_call: NA; v_call: TRBV7-9; clone_size: NA; cdr3_nt: TGTGCCAGCAGCTTTTCGAACCGGGGAGGGAATGAAAAACTGTTTTTT; cdr3_aa: CASSFSNRGGNEKLFF
j_call: TRBJ2-2; d_call: TRBD1; v_call: TRBV4-1; clone_size: NA; cdr3_nt: TGCGCCAGCAGCCAAGGGGACAGGAACACCGGGGAGCTGTTTTTT; cdr3_aa: CASSQGDRNTGELFF
j_call: TRBJ2-7; d_call: NA; v_call: TRBV20-1; clone_size: NA; cdr3_nt: TGCAGTGCTAGAGGGGCGTACGAGCAGTACTTC; cdr3_aa: CSARGAYEQYF
j_call: TRBJ2-3; d_call: TRBD1; v_call: TRBV29-1; clone_size: once; cdr3_nt: TGCAGCGCCGACAGGGGCGATACGCAGTATTTT; cdr3_aa: CSADRGDTQYF
j_call: TRBJ1-5; d_call: TRBD1; v_call: TRBV15; clone_size: once; cdr3_nt: TGTGCCACCAGCAGTAAGGTCAGGGGGTTTGAAAATCAGCCCCAGCATTTT; cdr3_aa: CATSSKVRGFENQPQHF
j_call: TRBJ2-7; d_call: TRBD2; v_call: TRBV7-2; clone_size: NA; cdr3_nt: TGTGCCAGCAGCCCCACGACGGCTAGCGGGATCTACGAGCAGTACTTC; cdr3_aa: CASSPTTASGIYEQYF
j_call: TRBJ2-3; d_call: TRBD1; v_call: TRBV7-9; clone_size: NA; cdr3_nt: TGTGCCAGCAGCTTAGTCAAGGGGGCAACAGATACGCAGTATTTT; cdr3_aa: CASSLVKGATDTQYF
j_call: TRBJ1-6; d_call: NA; v_call: TRBV7-9; clone_size: NA; cdr3_nt: TGTGCCAGCAGCTTAAATCTGGCTAGCTCCTATAATTCACCCCTCCACTTT; cdr3_aa: CASSLNLASSYNSPLHF
j_call: TRBJ2-7; d_call: NA; v_call: TRBV7-2; clone_size: NA; cdr3_nt: TGTGCCAGCAGCATGCGACAGGTGAACTACGAGCAGTACTTC; cdr3_aa: CASSMRQVNYEQYF
j_call: TRBJ1-2; d_call: NA; v_call: TRBV5-1; clone_size: NA; cdr3_nt: TGCGCCAGCAGCTTGGACGGGGAGTTCGGAGGCTACACCTTC; cdr3_aa: CASSLDGEFGGYTF
j_call: TRBJ1-2; d_call: TRBD1; v_call: TRBV25-1; clone_size: NA; cdr3_nt: TGTGCCAGCAGCCTCCACAGGGGGCGCGAAGGCTACACCTTC; cdr3_aa: CASSLHRGREGYTF
j_call: TRBJ1-6; d_call: NA; v_call: TRBV6-5; clone_size: NA; cdr3_nt: TGTGCCACCGCAGGGGATTATAATTCACCCCTCCACTTT; cdr3_aa: CATAGDYNSPLHF
j_call: TRBJ1-5; d_call: TRBD1; v_call: TRBV15; clone_size: NA; cdr3_nt: TGTGCCACCAGCACTTCGTCCGGGACAGGAGGCCCCATAGGCAATCAGCCCCAGCATTTT; cdr3_aa: CATSTSSGTGGPIGNQPQHF
j_call: TRBJ2-7; d_call: TRBD2; v_call: TRBV30; clone_size: NA; cdr3_nt: TGTGCCTGGAGCCAGGGCGGGGGGGCCCACGAGCAGTACTTC; cdr3_aa: CAWSQGGGAHEQYF
j_call: TRBJ2-1; d_call: TRBD1; v_call: TRBV5-1; clone_size: once; cdr3_nt: TGCGCCAGCAGCTGGGGACAGACCTACAATGAGCAGTTCTTC; cdr3_aa: CASSWGQTYNEQFF
j_call: TRBJ2-7; d_call: TRBD1; v_call: TRBV9; clone_size: NA; cdr3_nt: TGTGCCAGCAGCGTAGGGGCAGGGGGAACCTACGAGCAGTACTTC; cdr3_aa: CASSVGAGGTYEQYF
j_call: TRBJ1-1; d_call: TRBD1; v_call: TRBV10-1; clone_size: once; cdr3_nt: TGCGCCAGCAGTGGGCAGGGGGCTACTGAAGCTTTCTTT; cdr3_aa: CASSGQGATEAFF
j_call: TRBJ2-1; d_call: NA; v_call: TRBV27; clone_size: NA; cdr3_nt: TGTGCCAGCAGTGCCAACGTACAAGAAACGGGTTGGTATGAGCAGTTCTTC; cdr3_aa: CASSANVQETGWYEQFF
j_call: TRBJ1-3; d_call: NA; v_call: TRBV2; clone_size: once; cdr3_nt: TGTGCCAGGCAGGACACCAATCACTCTGGAAACACCATATATTTT; cdr3_aa: CARQDTNHSGNTIYF
j_call: TRBJ2-7; d_call: TRBD2; v_call: TRBV4-2; clone_size: NA; cdr3_nt: TGTGCCAGCAGCCAAGAGGCTAGCGGGAGGCACGAGCAGTACTTC; cdr3_aa: CASSQEASGRHEQYF
j_call: TRBJ2-7; d_call: NA; v_call: TRBV15; clone_size: NA; cdr3_nt: TGTGCCACCAGCAGAGGGAGGGAGACAGGGTCTTACGAGCAGTACTTC; cdr3_aa: CATSRGRETGSYEQYF
j_call: TRBJ1-6; d_call: TRBD1; v_call: TRBV7-3; clone_size: few; cdr3_nt: TGTGCCAGCCAGGGGGATAATTCACCCCTCCACTTT; cdr3_aa: CASQGDNSPLHF
j_call: TRBJ2-1; d_call: TRBD1; v_call: TRBV11-3; clone_size: NA; cdr3_nt: TGTGCCAGCAGCTTAGGGGGACAGCCCTACAATGAGCAGTTCTTC; cdr3_aa: CASSLGGQPYNEQFF
j_call: TRBJ2-5; d_call: TRBD1; v_call: TRBV6-5; clone_size: NA; cdr3_nt: TGTGCCAGCAGTTACTCCGACAGGGGGCAAGAGACCCAGTACTTC; cdr3_aa: CASSYSDRGQETQYF
j_call: TRBJ1-3; d_call: TRBD1; v_call: TRBV10-3; clone_size: NA; cdr3_nt: TGTGCCATCAGTGAGATCGGTTTCGGGGCAGGGGGTAGCTTT; cdr3_aa: CAISEIGFGAGGSF
j_call: TRBJ1-5; d_call: NA; v_call: TRBV15; clone_size: once; cdr3_nt: TGTGCCACCAGCAGAGTGGCCCAGCCCCAGCATTTT; cdr3_aa: CATSRVAQPQHF
j_call: TRBJ2-1; d_call: TRBD2; v_call: TRBV6-6; clone_size: NA; cdr3_nt: TGTGCCAGCAGGAACGCACCGGGACTAGATAACAATGAGCAGTTCTTC; cdr3_aa: CASRNAPGLDNNEQFF
j_call: TRBJ2-7; d_call: NA; v_call: TRBV27; clone_size: few; cdr3_nt: TGTGCCAGCAGTTTAGCAGGCTACGAGCAGTACTTC; cdr3_aa: CASSLAGYEQYF
j_call: TRBJ1-6; d_call: TRBD1; v_call: TRBV19; clone_size: NA; cdr3_nt: TGTGCCAGTAGCCCCCTAGACAGGGATAATTCACCCCTCCACTTT; cdr3_aa: CASSPLDRDNSPLHF
j_call: TRBJ2-7; d_call: TRBD1; v_call: TRBV18; clone_size: NA; cdr3_nt: TGTGCCAGCTCAGAGGGACAGGGGAGCACCTACGAGCAGTACTTC; cdr3_aa: CASSEGQGSTYEQYF
j_call: TRBJ1-1; d_call: TRBD1; v_call: TRBV7-9; clone_size: NA; cdr3_nt: TGTGCCGAAAGGACAGGGGATGAAGCTTTCTTT; cdr3_aa: CAERTGDEAFF
j_call: TRBJ1-2; d_call: NA; v_call: TRBV6-1; clone_size: NA; cdr3_nt: TGTGCCAGCAGGATGACGATACTACAAGGGGGTGGCTACACCTTC; cdr3_aa: CASRMTILQGGGYTF
j_call: TRBJ2-1; d_call: NA; v_call: TRBV10-1; clone_size: NA; cdr3_nt: TGCGCCAGCAGTGACCCGGGTCTACCCTACAATGAGCAGTTCTTC; cdr3_aa: CASSDPGLPYNEQFF
j_call: TRBJ1-5; d_call: TRBD1; v_call: TRBV5-1; clone_size: NA; cdr3_nt: TGCGCCAGCAGACCCGACATCCTAGGGGGCCAGCCCCAGCATTTT; cdr3_aa: CASRPDILGGQPQHF
j_call: TRBJ2-6; d_call: NA; v_call: TRBV11-2; clone_size: NA; cdr3_nt: TGTGCCAGCAGCTTGTCAACAGGGTTGGCGGGGGCCAACGTCCTGACTTTC; cdr3_aa: CASSLSTGLAGANVLTF